Below, one T cell receptor beta chain is given with its context. This record comes from a study of blood T cell repertoires in COVID-19. In the study overall: Samples taken during acute and convalescent COVID-19 were collected in the United States, Italy and Spain. The cDNA or gDNA used as material had been derived from T cells, B-cell-depleted T cells, or PBMCs.

Produced via immunoSEQ multiplex PCR; TCRdb's table is partial and in-frame only. The data show 70,000 to 95,000 clones, approximately 86% seen once. The CDR3 consists of 13 residues. Germline V gene sequence: CDR1 SSHAT, CDR2 FNYEAQ (reference sequence). V was shortened by 4 bases and J by 5 bases, with 11 bases between the two germline ends. The chain carries TRBV7-7 and TRBJ1-1; D is undetermined. The sample comprised peripheral blood. The sequence was obtained from a woman between 65 and 79 years old with active or convalescent COVID-19. CDR3 sequence (DNA): TGTGCCAGCAGCTCCTTACTAGGGACTGAAGCTTTCTTT. Its protein is CASSSLLGTEAFF.